The next 29 T cell receptor beta chains were all read from a single sample in a study of cytomegalovirus exposure and HLA in healthy donors. It was with 60 Vbeta and 13 Jbeta primers that the PCR ran. TCRdb's table, derived via immunoSEQ multiplex PCR, lists solely in-frame clones and lacks some. The sample features about 200,000 clones, with about 1% in its top ten. What was sequenced was PBMCs. All receptors come from a girl aged 2 to 9 in good health and CMV-seropositive.

The rearrangement uses TRBV11-3 and TRBJ1-2; D is perhaps TRBD1 (6 bases). Trimming shortened V by 0 bases and J by 10 bases, and 15 bases separated the two germline ends. The CDR3 is 14 residues long. Germline loops: CDR1 SGHNT, CDR2 YENEEA. The CDR3 nucleotides are TGTGCCAGCAGCTTAGATCGAGGACAGACGAACTACACCTTC. It translates to CASSLDRGQTNYTF.

This chain uses TRBV5-1 with TRBJ1-1; 7 bases line up with TRBD1. CDR1 is SGHRS and CDR2 is YFSETQ in the germline V gene. J was trimmed by 6 bases and V by 0 bases; bases with no gene match: 2. The CDR3 is 13 amino acids. The CDR3 sequence: CASSLAGTAEAFF. In DNA form, the CDR3 reads TGCGCCAGCAGCTTGGCCGGGACAGCTGAAGCTTTCTTT.

The rearrangement links TRBV15 to TRBJ2-5; 11 positions match TRBD2. From germline, CDR1 is LNHNV and CDR2 YYDKDF (reference sequence). Germline trimming cut 0 bases from V and 5 bases from J; bases unmatched to any gene: 11. There are 18 residues in the CDR3. CDR3 region: CATSRELAGAVGRETQYF. CDR3 sequence (DNA): TGTGCCACCAGCAGAGAACTAGCGGGAGCCGTGGGCCGGGAGACCCAGTACTTC.

The chain carries TRBV27 and TRBJ2-1; maybe TRBD2 (6 bases). Germline CDR1 reads MNHEY; CDR2 reads SMNVEV (reference sequence). V dropped 6 bases and J dropped 10 bases, with 28 bases sitting between them. There are 17 residues in the CDR3. CDR3 loop: CASSPLSFSGPRAEQFF. The CDR3 DNA reads as TGTGCCAGCAGCCCCCTTTCCTTTAGCGGCCCACGCGCCGAGCAGTTCTTC.

V usage is TRBV5-1 and J usage is TRBJ2-7, with 8 bases fitting TRBD1. V shed 4 bases, J shed 2 bases, and the junction held 11 bases outside the gene matches. The CDR3 extends over 16 amino acids. Germline values: CDR1 SGHRS, CDR2 YFSETQ. The CDR3 loop reads CASSETGVKPPYEQYF. The CDR3 nucleotides read TGCGCCAGCAGCGAGACAGGGGTCAAGCCGCCCTACGAGCAGTACTTC. Full variable domain (remainder filled in from reference TRBV5-1 and TRBJ2-7): KAGVTQTPRYLIKTRGQQVTLSCSPISGHRSVSWYQQTPGQGLQFLFEYFSETQRNKGNFPGRFSGRQFSNSRSEMNVSTLELGDSALYLCASSETGVKPPYEQYFGPGTRLTVT.

V is TRBV28 and J is TRBJ2-7; weak D call: TRBD2 (7 bases). CDR3 length equals 14 residues. Germline V lookup: CDR1 MDHEN, CDR2 SYDVKM. V was shortened by 6 bases and J by 7 bases, with 19 bases between the two germline ends. CDR3 nucleotides: TGTGCCAGCAGACCCAAGCGGGGAGGGGGGGAGCAGTACTTC. Protein sequence: CASRPKRGGGEQYF. Supplemented by reference TRBV28 and TRBJ2-7, the full variable domain reads DVKVTQSSRYLVKRTGEKVFLECVQDMDHENMFWYRQDPGLGLRLIYFSYDVKMKEKGDIPEGYSVSREKKERFSLILESASTNQTSMYLCASRPKRGGGEQYFGPGTRLTVT.

The chain has TRBV19 and TRBJ1-5; 7 nucleotides align to TRBD1. The CDR3 has 13 residues. J was trimmed by 4 bases and V by 5 bases; bases with no gene match: 2. In germline, CDR1 is LNHDA, CDR2 SQIVND (reference sequence). As DNA, the CDR3 is TGTGCCAGTAGTGCGGACAGGAATCAGCCCCAGCATTTT. Translating gives CASSADRNQPQHF.

This sequence joins TRBV27 and TRBJ1-1; D might be TRBD1 (6 bases). The V and J ends lost 10 bases and 8 bases respectively, with 20 bases between them. In germline, CDR1 is MNHEY, CDR2 SMNVEV (reference sequence). The CDR3 is 13 residues long. The CDR3 spells CATSPGQTGEAFF. CDR3 DNA: TGTGCCACCAGCCCGGGACAAACGGGGGAAGCTTTCTTT.

This rearrangement joins TRBV28 to TRBJ2-7; D is ambiguous. Germline lookup yields CDR1 MDHEN and CDR2 SYDVKM. Trimming stripped 6 bases from V and 0 bases from J, with 6 bases between. The CDR3 is 12 residues long. The chain's CDR3 is CASSPTSYEQYF. The CDR3 nucleotides are TGTGCCAGCAGCCCTACCTCCTACGAGCAGTACTTC.

The chain couples TRBV5-1 to TRBJ2-6; TRBD1 aligns across 11 bases. With V trimmed by 3 bases and J by 3 bases, 2 bases remained unmatched. Germline V gene data show CDR1 as SGHRS and CDR2 as YFSETQ. The CDR3 covers 16 residues. The CDR3 sequence: CASSWTGGFGANVLTF. In DNA, the CDR3 is TGCGCCAGCAGCTGGACAGGGGGCTTTGGGGCCAACGTCCTGACTTTC.

This chain links TRBV29-1 with TRBJ2-2, with TRBD2 identical over 7 bases. Germline trimming cut 4 bases from V and 6 bases from J; bases unmatched to any gene: 2. The germline gives CDR1 SQVTM, CDR2 ANQGSEA. This CDR3 is built from 12 residues. The CDR3: CSVGEGSGELFF. CDR3 DNA sequence: TGCAGCGTTGGGGAGGGTTCCGGGGAGCTGTTTTTT.

The V gene is TRBV10-3, the J gene TRBJ1-3; 7 nucleotides align to TRBD1. CDR1 and CDR2 (germline): ENHRY, SYGVKD. V shed 11 bases, J shed 0 bases, and the junction held 19 bases outside the gene matches. The CDR3 consists of 18 residues. In DNA, the CDR3 is TGTGCCCCACTCACGGACAGGTCCAAGGGGTCCTCTGGAAACACCATATATTTT. The encoded protein is CAPLTDRSKGSSGNTIYF.

The chain has TRBV2 and TRBJ2-7; a possible D gene is TRBD1 (5 bases). The CDR3 sequence is 14 residues long. Looked up from germline, CDR1 is SNHLY and CDR2 is FYNNEI. With 5 bases removed from V and 0 bases from J, the gap between germline ends came to 11 bases. CDR3 protein: CASSWGRSSYEQYF. The DNA for the CDR3 is TGTGCCAGCAGTTGGGGCAGGAGCTCCTACGAGCAGTACTTC.

The rearrangement links TRBV27 to TRBJ2-3, with no clear D. CDR1 and CDR2 (germline): MNHEY, SMNVEV (reference sequence). CDR3 length: 15 residues. V was clipped by 1 base and J by 3 bases, with 11 bases between them. The CDR3 is CASSLWAVSTDTQYF. The CDR3 bases are TGTGCCAGCAGTTTATGGGCTGTGTCAACAGATACGCAGTATTTT.

The chain uses TRBV27 and TRBJ2-1, with D possibly TRBD2 on 6 matching bases. This CDR3 contains 16 residues. Per the germline V gene, CDR1 is MNHEY and CDR2 is SMNVEV (reference sequence). V shed 7 bases and J shed 0 bases, with 16 bases lying between them. CDR3 protein: CASTNPDGGSYNEQFF. As DNA, the CDR3 is TGTGCCAGCACCAACCCGGACGGGGGCTCCTACAATGAGCAGTTCTTC.

The chain joins TRBV30 to TRBJ2-7; D may be TRBD2 (5 bases). The CDR3 length is 12 residues. Germline lookup yields CDR1 GTSNPN and CDR2 SVGIG (reference sequence). Trimming took 3 bases from V and 2 from J, leaving 8 bases between them. DNA of the CDR3: TGTGCCTGGAGGAGCGGCACCTACGAGCAGTACTTC. Translated: CAWRSGTYEQYF.

This chain links TRBV25-1 with TRBJ2-3; 8 bases align to TRBD2. CDR1 and CDR2 (germline): MGHDK, SYGVNS. The CDR3 is made up of 17 amino acids. The V and J ends lost 2 bases and 2 bases, in that order; junction bases with no gene match: 9. CDR3 nucleotides: TGTGCCAGCAGTGAAAGGGCTAGCGGGTCCCTCACAGATACGCAGTATTTT. This encodes CASSERASGSLTDTQYF.

The chain carries TRBV19 and TRBJ2-5; TRBD2 aligns across 11 bases. After removal of 5 bases from V and 4 bases from J, the junction contained 9 bases not matched to a gene. This CDR3 is 16 amino acids long. Germline V lookup: CDR1 LNHDA, CDR2 SQIVND (reference sequence). CDR3 coding DNA: TGTGCCAGTAGTGAAGGACTAGCGGGTTTCGGAGAGACCCAGTACTTC. It translates to CASSEGLAGFGETQYF. Variable domain in full (rest from reference TRBV19 and TRBJ2-5): DGGITQSPKYLFRKEGQNVTLSCEQNLNHDAMYWYRQDPGQGLRLIYYSQIVNDFQKGDIAEGYSVSREKKESFPLTVTSAQKNPTAFYLCASSEGLAGFGETQYFGPGTRLLVL.

J is TRBJ2-5 and V is TRBV5-1; 7 positions match TRBD2. The CDR3 spans 15 residues. V gave up 2 bases and J gave up 4 bases; unmatched junction bases: 8. The germline CDR1 and CDR2 sequences are SGHRS and YFSETQ. DNA for the CDR3: TGCGCCAGCAGCTTAAATGGACTAGGCCCAGAGACCCAGTACTTC. Protein product: CASSLNGLGPETQYF.

This chain connects TRBV10-3 to TRBJ1-2; TRBD1 matches 7 bases. V dropped 5 bases and J dropped 2; count of bases not matched to a gene: 2. This CDR3 is built from 13 residues. Germline loops: CDR1 ENHRY, CDR2 SYGVKD. CDR3 region: CAISQQGNYGYTF. In nucleotides, the CDR3 is TGTGCCATCAGTCAACAGGGGAACTATGGCTACACCTTC.

The rearrangement uses TRBV7-9 and TRBJ2-7; D call uncertain. V gave up 5 bases and J gave up 2 bases, with 19 bases separating them. From germline, CDR1 is SEHNR and CDR2 FQNEAQ (reference sequence). There are 16 residues in the CDR3. As DNA, the CDR3 is TGTGCCAGCAGCCCCCGTCCCGCAGGTATCGCCTACGAGCAGTACTTC. Residues: CASSPRPAGIAYEQYF.

V and J are TRBV5-1 and TRBJ2-7, with D perhaps matching TRBD1 (6 bases). This CDR3 comprises 15 residues. The germline CDR1 and CDR2 sequences are SGHRS and YFSETQ. V was clipped by 0 bases and J by 2 bases, with 12 bases between them. This CDR3 reads CASSLAWTEPYEQYF. The CDR3 bases are TGCGCCAGCAGCTTGGCCTGGACAGAGCCCTACGAGCAGTACTTC.

The rearrangement joins TRBV28 to TRBJ1-1; possible D gene TRBD1, 5 bases. The CDR3 is made up of 14 amino acids. Germline values: CDR1 MDHEN, CDR2 SYDVKM. The V and J ends lost 8 bases and 8 bases respectively, with 21 bases between them. DNA for the CDR3: TGTGCCAGCGGGGGGAGCCCCTGGGCCCCGGAAGCTTTCTTT. Translation: CASGGSPWAPEAFF.

The V call is TRBV7-2, the J call TRBJ1-2; tentative D call: TRBD1 (6 bases). The V end lost 8 bases, the J end lost 8 bases, and 15 bases lay between the germline ends. CDR3 length equals 12 residues. The germline gives CDR1 SGHTA, CDR2 FQGNSA. CDR3 nucleotide sequence: TGTGCCAGCGAACAGGGAGCCGAAGGCTACACCTTC. It yields the protein CASEQGAEGYTF.

The rearrangement links TRBV28 to TRBJ1-3, with 8 bases lining up with TRBD1. The CDR3 has 17 amino acids. Germline values: CDR1 MDHEN, CDR2 SYDVKM. V was pared by 6 bases and J by 2 bases, with 12 bases of the junction left unmatched. This CDR3 reads CASRNRIRQGTGNTIYF. The CDR3, as DNA: TGTGCCAGCAGAAATCGTATACGACAGGGGACTGGAAACACCATATATTTT.

V and J are TRBV10-1 and TRBJ2-1; 14 bases agree with TRBD2. Germline-derived CDR1 and CDR2 are WNHNN and SYGVQD (reference sequence). The CDR3 runs to 15 residues. J lost 8 bases, V lost 5 bases, and 5 bases had no gene match. The CDR3 region has the DNA TGCGCCAGCAGTCTCGGGACTAGCGGGAGCTATGAGCAGTTCTTC. This codes for CASSLGTSGSYEQFF.

The chain is built from TRBV2 and TRBJ1-1; D unclear. Trimming took 4 bases from V and 3 from J, leaving 12 bases between them. The CDR3 runs to 14 residues. Germline assignment: CDR1 SNHLY and CDR2 FYNNEI. The CDR3 loop is CASSVKQKYTEAFF. CDR3 nucleotides: TGTGCCAGCAGTGTAAAACAGAAATACACTGAAGCTTTCTTT.

V is TRBV10-2 and J is TRBJ2-3; 7 positions match TRBD2. CDR3 length: 15 residues. V lost 8 bases to trimming and J lost 0 bases; unmatched junction nucleotides: 8. Germline V gene lookup returns CDR1 WSHSY and CDR2 SAAADI. DNA for the CDR3: TGCGCCAGCCAACCCCGGGACTATAGCACAGATACGCAGTATTTT. Amino acids: CASQPRDYSTDTQYF.

This chain links TRBV30 with TRBJ1-1; D is unresolved. Trimming shortened V by 2 bases and J by 6 bases, and 19 bases separated the two germline ends. This CDR3 is built from 15 residues. Germline values: CDR1 GTSNPN, CDR2 SVGIG (reference sequence). The DNA for the CDR3 is TGTGCCTGGAGTATACCCGGGGAAGGCTGGGCTGAAGCTTTCTTT. It yields the protein CAWSIPGEGWAEAFF. The full variable domain, rest sourced from reference TRBV30 and TRBJ1-1, is SQTIHQWPATLVQPVGSPLSLECTVEGTSNPNLYWYRQAAGRGLQLLFYSVGIGQISSEVPQNLSASRPQDRQFILSSKKLLLSDSGFYLCAWSIPGEGWAEAFFGQGTRLTVV.